The entry below gives a single T cell receptor beta chain sequence along with its context. This specimen belongs to a study of blood T cell repertoires in COVID-19. Study-wide background: The origin of the acute and convalescent COVID-19 samples was the United States, Italy and Spain. T cells, B-cell-depleted T cells, or PBMCs supplied cDNA or gDNA.

As processed by the authors: It was from reference gene primer amplification that nucleated cell counts were estimated. Data came from immunoSEQ multiplex PCR; TCRdb stores just in-frame clones and leaves some out. V and J calls and clone size are those listed in that table; D and trimming were worked out from the DNA. The table shows roughly 270,000 clones, with roughly 85% occurring only once. V lost 3 bases and J lost 9, with 12 bases in between. The CDR3 length is 12 residues. The germline V gene encodes CDR1 SGHKS and CDR2 YYEKEE (reference sequence). The sample taken for sequencing was peripheral blood. J is TRBJ1-2 and V is TRBV5-5; no reliable D call. This receptor was taken from a man in his fifties or sixties with active or convalescent COVID-19. Written as DNA, the CDR3 is TGTGCCAGCAGCTCGAGGAGTGTCCGCTACACCTTC. As protein: CASSSRSVRYTF.